A selection of T cell receptor beta chains follows, all from one sample in a study of T cell responses to AZD1222 COVID-19 vaccine. TCRdb's table, derived via immunoSEQ multiplex PCR, lists solely in-frame clones and lacks some. The sample has tens of thousands of clones; around three quarters are singletons. Sequencing was performed on peripheral blood, taken on day 0 of AZD1222 vaccination. The receptor source for this set is an adult in good health. Both conserved end residues are part of each CDR3. The D gene is left open where the match is weak. Clone size is shown for a subset of rows, as once, few, many or a class of expanded clone.

TRBV28,TRBD2,.,TRBJ2-2,TGTGCCAGCAGTTTTCCGGCTAGCGGGTCCATCACCGGGGAGCTGTTTTTT,CASSFPASGSITGELFF
TRBV2,TRBD1,.,TRBJ2-2,TGTGCCAGCAATCCCCCTAGGACAGGGGTAAACACCGGGGAGCTGTTTTTT,CASNPPRTGVNTGELFF
TRBV11-3,.,.,TRBJ2-3,TGTGCCAGCAGCTTCGTGAGTTTAGCGTCGGATACGCAGTATTTT,CASSFVSLASDTQYF
TRBV19,.,.,TRBJ1-2,TGTGCCAGTAGGATTCCAAGGGAAGGCTATGGCTACACCTTC,CASRIPREGYGYTF
TRBV13,.,.,TRBJ2-3,TGTGCCAGCAGCTTAGAAGGGGAATCCGCTACACTCACAGATACGCAGTATTTT,CASSLEGESATLTDTQYF
TRBV7-8,.,.,TRBJ1-2,TGTGCCAGCAGCCCCCGACTGACTAACTATGGCTACACCTTC,CASSPRLTNYGYTF
TRBV6-5,TRBD1,.,TRBJ1-1,TGTGCCAGCAGTTACACGACAGGGAGAAACACTGAAGCTTTCTTT,CASSYTTGRNTEAFF
TRBV3-1/TRBV3-2,.,.,TRBJ1-6,TGTGCCAGCAGCCCACGGGCAGATAATTCACCCCTCCACTTT,CASSPRADNSPLHF
TRBV11-3,TRBD1,.,TRBJ2-3,TGTGCCAGCAGCTTGGGACAGTATAGCACAGATACGCAGTATTTT,CASSLGQYSTDTQYF
TRBV7-9,TRBD2,.,TRBJ2-1,TGTGCCAGCAGCCCTCGAGGCGGGGGGAACAATGAGCAGTTCTTC,CASSPRGGGNNEQFF
TRBV5-1,TRBD1,.,TRBJ2-5,TGCGCCAGCAGCCGGACAGGGGGCACGGAGACCCAGTACTTC,CASSRTGGTETQYF
TRBV6-6,.,.,TRBJ1-4,TGTGCCAGCAGTTACGGGTCAGGTGGGGATGAAAAACTGTTTTTT,CASSYGSGGDEKLFF
TRBV29-1,.,.,TRBJ1-3,TGCAGCGTAACCGAGGATGGCTCTGGAAACACCATATATTTT,CSVTEDGSGNTIYF
TRBV11-1,.,.,TRBJ1-6,TGTGCCAGCAGCTTTTCCCAGGGAAATTCACCCCTCCACTTT,CASSFSQGNSPLHF
TRBV10-3,TRBD1,.,TRBJ1-1,TGTGCCATCACTAGGGGACAGGGAAGATTTGAAGCTTTCTTT,CAITRGQGRFEAFF
TRBV3-1/TRBV3-2,TRBD2,.,TRBJ2-7,TGTGCCAGCAGCCAACTAGCGGCGGGAAACGAGCAGTACTTC,CASSQLAAGNEQYF
TRBV11-3,TRBD1,.,TRBJ2-5,TGTGCCAGCAGCTCAGTGACAGGGGGCCGAGGGGAGACCCAGTACTTC,CASSSVTGGRGETQYF
TRBV6-2/TRBV6-3,TRBD1,.,TRBJ1-2,TGTGCCAGCAGCCTGGGACAGGGGTCCACCTTC,CASSLGQGSTF
TRBV12-3/TRBV12-4,.,.,TRBJ2-3,TGTGCCAGCAGCATATCAACAGCGGATACGCAGTATTTT,CASSISTADTQYF
TRBV4-2,TRBD1,.,TRBJ1-5,TGTGCCAGCAGCCAAGACAAGGGGGCCACGAGACCCCAGCATTTT,CASSQDKGATRPQHF
TRBV2,.,.,TRBJ1-5,TGTGCCAGCAGTGGGGAAGGAAGGACCCAGCATTTT,CASSGEGRTQHF
TRBV7-9,.,few,TRBJ2-2,TGTGCCAGCATTTCGGGGGTGAACACCGGGGAGCTGTTTTTT,CASISGVNTGELFF
TRBV19,TRBD1,.,TRBJ1-2,TGTGCCAGTAGTATGACAGGGGCCGCCTCTCTCTATGGCTACACCTTC,CASSMTGAASLYGYTF
TRBV3-1/TRBV3-2,TRBD1,.,TRBJ1-1,TGTGCCAGCAGCCAGGGGAGACAGGGTGAAGCTTTCTTT,CASSQGRQGEAFF
TRBV7-2,.,.,TRBJ1-2,TGTGCCAGCAGCTTAGACCAACAAAGTAATGGCTACACCTTC,CASSLDQQSNGYTF
TRBV6-5,.,.,TRBJ1-4,TGTGCCAGCAGTTACGGAAGGGCGGCTAATGAAAAACTGTTTTTT,CASSYGRAANEKLFF
TRBV19,.,.,TRBJ2-5,TGTGCCAGCACACGCTCAGGAGAAGAGACCCAGTACTTC,CASTRSGEETQYF
TRBV28,TRBD1,.,TRBJ2-3,TGTGCCAGCAGTTCGGACAGGGGAACAGATACGCAGTATTTT,CASSSDRGTDTQYF